This T cell receptor beta chain was sequenced for a study of blood T cell repertoires in COVID-19. Study background: Sites in the United States, Italy and Spain provided acute and convalescent COVID-19 samples. From T cells, B-cell-depleted T cells, or PBMCs came the material, which was cDNA or gDNA.

Authors' methods: Amplification of reference gene primers was used by the study to estimate nucleated cell counts. TCRdb's copy holds only in-frame clones and misses some; the assay was immunoSEQ multiplex PCR. V, J and clone size are those of that table, while D and trimming were read from the DNA. In the table there are about 120,000 clones, 86% of which are singletons. V was pared by 6 bases and J by 10 bases, with 16 bases between. The CDR3 sequence is 14 residues long. The germline V gene has CDR1 MNHEY and CDR2 SVGAGI. The chain uses TRBV6-5 and TRBJ1-6; D ambiguous. Sequenced material: peripheral blood. This clonotype was sampled from a man aged 40-49 years with acute or convalescent COVID-19. In DNA form, the CDR3 reads TGTGCCAGCAGGGATTCCGATGAGGGATCACCCCTCCACTTT. This sequence encodes CASRDSDEGSPLHF.